The 21 T cell receptor beta chains presented below share a single source sample, sequenced in a study of brain T cells in children with intractable seizures. Profiling relied on immunoSEQ multiplex PCR, and the TCRdb table lists in-frame clones only, not all of them. The sample contains roughly 80,000 clones, 93% of which appear only once. This sample comprised peripheral blood, obtained at surgery. All receptors come from a boy under two years old with tuberous sclerosis and intractable seizures.

V is TRBV5-1 and J is TRBJ2-1, with D unclear. Germline V gene data show CDR1 as SGHRS and CDR2 as YFSETQ. This CDR3 comprises 14 residues. V lost 4 bases and J 7 bases, leaving 15 bases between the germline ends. The CDR3 DNA reads TGCGCCAGCAGCCCCACGGACCGAAGGAATGAGCAGTTCTTC. The encoded protein is CASSPTDRRNEQFF.

V and J are TRBV2 and TRBJ1-1, with D hard to call. Looked up from germline, CDR1 is SNHLY and CDR2 is FYNNEI. The CDR3 loop spans 17 amino acids. V was clipped by 3 bases and J by 1 base, with 18 bases between them. The CDR3 bases are TGTGCCAGCAGTGACATGGACGGAGGGTTGACGAACACTGAAGCTTTCTTT. It encodes CASSDMDGGLTNTEAFF.

The chain combines TRBV7-9 with TRBJ1-2; tentative D call: TRBD1 (5 bases). Deletions cut 3 bases from V and 5 bases from J, with 16 bases between. The CDR3 has 15 amino acids. Per germline, CDR1 SEHNR and CDR2 FQNEAQ (reference sequence). In DNA form, the CDR3 reads TGTGCCAGCAGCTTTCCCCACACTGAGGGGTATGGCTACACCTTC. Translated, it gives CASSFPHTEGYGYTF.

V and J are TRBV10-3 and TRBJ1-5, with 11 positions matching TRBD1. Germline CDR1 and CDR2: ENHRY and SYGVKD. The CDR3 runs to 18 residues. V was clipped by 6 bases and J by 0 bases; unmatched bases: 10. The CDR3: CAISRRGTGGNSNQPQHF. The CDR3 DNA is TGTGCCATCAGCCGGAGGGGGACAGGGGGAAATAGCAATCAGCCCCAGCATTTT.

V is TRBV5-1 and J is TRBJ2-7, with D perhaps being TRBD1 or TRBD2 (5 bases each). Trimming cost V 4 bases and J 2 bases, with 10 bases left between them. Looked up from germline, CDR1 is SGHRS and CDR2 is YFSETQ. The CDR3 loop spans 13 amino acids. For the CDR3, the DNA is TGCGCCAGCAGCACGGGACGGCCCTACGAGCAGTACTTC. It specifies CASSTGRPYEQYF.

The chain recombines TRBV5-6 with TRBJ2-3; TRBD1 aligns across 9 bases. From germline, CDR1 is SGHDT and CDR2 YYEEEE. The V and J ends lost 4 bases and 3 bases, in that order; junction bases with no gene match: 6. This CDR3 has 15 amino acids. The CDR3 DNA reads TGTGCCAGCAGCCCCACCGGGACAGGGACAGATACGCAGTATTTT. Translated: CASSPTGTGTDTQYF.

The rearrangement uses TRBV9 and TRBJ2-1; D is perhaps TRBD2 (7 bases). Germline CDR1 and CDR2: SGDLS and YYNGEE. The V end lost 3 bases, the J end lost 3 bases, and 13 bases lay between the germline ends. The CDR3 totals 15 residues. The CDR3 bases are TGTGCCAGCAGCGCCGCGGGGGCCGTCTACAATGAGCAGTTCTTC. It encodes CASSAAGAVYNEQFF.

V is TRBV18 and J is TRBJ2-2, with 7 bases lining up with TRBD1. CDR3 length: 16 amino acids. The V and J ends lost 4 bases and 0 bases, in that order; junction bases with no gene match: 5. Germline assignment: CDR1 KGHSH and CDR2 LQKENI. The CDR3 protein is CASSRRTGANTGELFF. For the CDR3, the DNA is TGTGCCAGCTCACGACGCACAGGGGCGAACACCGGGGAGCTGTTTTTT.

The sample holds one count of this clone. An end of the junction does not agree with germline; a read error may underlie this. The rearrangement joins TRBV6-5 to TRBJ2-6; 7 bases are shared with TRBD2. Germline loops: CDR1 MNHEY, CDR2 SVGAGI. The CDR3 is 15 amino acids. The CDR3 bases are TGTGCCAGCCGCACGGGAGGCTCTTGGGCCAACGTCCTGACTTTC. Encoded protein: CASRTGGSWANVLTF.

The chain couples TRBV11-2 to TRBJ1-1, with a weak D call TRBD1 (6 bases). V shed 1 base and J shed 8 bases, with 11 bases lying between them. The CDR3 covers 13 residues. The germline gives CDR1 SGHAT, CDR2 FQNNGV. CDR3 region: CASSLVGQGEAFF. CDR3 nucleotide sequence: TGTGCCAGCAGCTTAGTAGGGCAGGGGGAAGCTTTCTTT.

This sequence joins TRBV7-9 and TRBJ2-1; 12 positions match TRBD2. The junction had 7 bases not matched to a gene; V was cut back by 2 bases and J by 2 bases. CDR1 SEHNR and CDR2 FQNEAQ come from the germline V gene (reference sequence). There are 18 residues in the CDR3. The CDR3 DNA is TGTGCCAGCAGCTTAACGTCTAGCGGGAGGGCCCCCTACAATGAGCAGTTCTTC. Translation: CASSLTSSGRAPYNEQFF.

This clone came up once. The chain uses TRBV13 and TRBJ2-4, with D unresolved. Germline CDR1 is PRHDT and CDR2 is FYEKMQ (reference sequence). The V end was cut by 5 bases, the J end by 1 base, with 9 bases between. The CDR3 is 14 amino acids. The CDR3 coding sequence is TGTGCCAGCAGCCTCATGGGGGCCAAAAACATTCAGTACTTC. Protein: CASSLMGAKNIQYF.

The chain recombines TRBV2 with TRBJ1-1; possibly TRBD1 for D (5 bases). V gave up 6 bases and J gave up 0 bases, with 20 bases separating them. Germline lookup yields CDR1 SNHLY and CDR2 FYNNEI. The CDR3 extends over 17 amino acids. The DNA for the CDR3 is TGTGCCAGCAGAGTATCCCGGGACGGGATGATGAACACTGAAGCTTTCTTT. Translation: CASRVSRDGMMNTEAFF. Using reference TRBV2 and TRBJ1-1 for the parts outside the CDR3, the full variable domain is EPEVTQTPSHQVTQMGQEVILRCVPISNHLYFYWYRQILGQKVEFLVSFYNNEISEKSEIFDDQFSVERPDGSNFTLKIRSTKLEDSAMYFCASRVSRDGMMNTEAFFGQGTRLTVV.

The V call is TRBV24-1, the J call TRBJ1-2; TRBD1 aligns across 7 bases. The CDR3 is 14 amino acids. V shed 5 bases and J 2 bases; nucleotides not matched to a gene: 4. The germline gives CDR1 KGHDR, CDR2 SFDVKD. The CDR3 sequence is CATSGPGQNYGYTF. CDR3 coding DNA: TGTGCCACCAGTGGCCCGGGACAGAACTATGGCTACACCTTC.

The chain has TRBV19 and TRBJ1-5, with D hard to call. V lost 5 bases, J lost 4 bases, and 9 bases lay in between. Germline loops: CDR1 LNHDA, CDR2 SQIVND (reference sequence). This CDR3 is 13 amino acids long. The CDR3 DNA reads TGTGCCAGTAGTCCCGGAACTAATCAGCCCCAGCATTTT. Translated: CASSPGTNQPQHF.

The chain links TRBV6-5 to TRBJ1-2, with unresolved D. The germline gives CDR1 MNHEY, CDR2 SVGAGI. The CDR3 has 15 residues. V lost 0 bases, J lost 8 bases, and 16 bases lay in between. The CDR3 DNA follows: TGTGCCAGCAGTTACTCGGAAGGGTTTGGTTGGGGCTACACCTTC. Encoded protein: CASSYSEGFGWGYTF.

This clone has just a few counts. This chain joins TRBV6-5 and TRBJ1-5; D unresolved. With 2 bases removed from V and 4 bases from J, the gap between germline ends came to 6 bases. Per germline, CDR1 MNHEY and CDR2 SVGAGI. CDR3 size: 13 residues. The CDR3 sequence: CASSYRYNQPQHF. CDR3 DNA: TGTGCCAGCAGTTACCGCTATAATCAGCCCCAGCATTTT.

The CDR3 loop is CASSLLGGASGELFF. CDR3 sequence (DNA): TGTGCCAGCAGCTTATTGGGGGGGGCCTCCGGGGAGCTGTTTTTT. The gene calls are TRBV7-8 and TRBJ2-2; possibly TRBD2 for D (7 bases). Trimming took off 2 bases at V and 6 bases at J, with 13 bases between the two ends. CDR3 length equals 15 residues. CDR1 is SGHVS, CDR2 FQNEAQ, per germline.

The chain recombines TRBV5-5 with TRBJ2-7, with D possibly matching TRBD1 (6 bases). The CDR3 spans 15 residues. V was pared by 4 bases and J by 3 bases, with 17 bases between. CDR1 and CDR2 from the germline V gene are SGHKS and YYEKEE (reference sequence). The CDR3: CASSPRQALVYEQYF. The DNA for the CDR3 is TGTGCCAGCAGCCCGAGACAGGCACTTGTCTACGAGCAGTACTTC.

J is TRBJ1-3 and V is TRBV5-6, with 7 bases aligning to TRBD1. Germline V gene data show CDR1 as SGHDT and CDR2 as YYEEEE. Germline trimming cut 1 base from V and 0 bases from J; bases unmatched to any gene: 4. The CDR3 consists of 16 residues. The CDR3: CASSLLGGSSGNTIYF. The CDR3 DNA follows: TGTGCCAGCAGCTTGTTAGGGGGCAGCTCTGGAAACACCATATATTTT. The full variable domain, with the rest looked up from reference TRBV5-6 and TRBJ1-3, is DAGVTQSPTHLIKTRGQQVTLRCSPKSGHDTVSWYQQALGQGPQFIFQYYEEEERQRGNFPDRFSGHQFPNYSSELNVNALLLGDSALYLCASSLLGGSSGNTIYFGEGSWLTVV.

V and J are TRBV6-5 and TRBJ1-2; D may be TRBD1 (6 bases). CDR3 size: 12 residues. Per germline, CDR1 MNHEY and CDR2 SVGAGI. The V and J ends lost 5 bases and 8 bases respectively, with 12 bases between them. The CDR3 coding sequence is TGTGCCAGCAGTAAGGGGGATTGGGGCTACACCTTC. This codes for CASSKGDWGYTF.